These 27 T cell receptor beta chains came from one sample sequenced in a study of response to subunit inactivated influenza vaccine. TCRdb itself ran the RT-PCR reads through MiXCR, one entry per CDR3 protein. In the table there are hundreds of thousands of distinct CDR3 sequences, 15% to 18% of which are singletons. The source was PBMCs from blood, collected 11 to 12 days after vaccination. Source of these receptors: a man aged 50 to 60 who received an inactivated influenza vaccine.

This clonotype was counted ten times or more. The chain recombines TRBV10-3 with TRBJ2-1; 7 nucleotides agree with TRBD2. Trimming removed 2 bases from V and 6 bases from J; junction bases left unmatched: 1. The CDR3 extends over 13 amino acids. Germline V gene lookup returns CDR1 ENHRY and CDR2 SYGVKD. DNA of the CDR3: TGTGCCATCAGTGAGATAGCGGGCAATGAGCAGTTCTTC. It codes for CAISEIAGNEQFF.

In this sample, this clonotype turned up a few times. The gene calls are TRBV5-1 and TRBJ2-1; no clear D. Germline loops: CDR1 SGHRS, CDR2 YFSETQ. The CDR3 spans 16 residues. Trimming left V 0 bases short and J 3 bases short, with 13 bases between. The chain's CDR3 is CASSLVVDSFYNEQFF. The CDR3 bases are TGCGCCAGCAGCTTGGTCGTAGATTCCTTCTACAATGAGCAGTTCTTC.

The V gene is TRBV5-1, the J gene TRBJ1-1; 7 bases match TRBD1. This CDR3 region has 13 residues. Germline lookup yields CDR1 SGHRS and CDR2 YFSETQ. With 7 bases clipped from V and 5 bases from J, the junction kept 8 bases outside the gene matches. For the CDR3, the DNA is TGCGCCAGCCAGGGGGTCGAGGGGACTGAAGCTTTCTTT. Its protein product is CASQGVEGTEAFF.

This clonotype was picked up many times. The CDR3 loop reads CATSGSGGGLSYETQYF. CDR3 coding DNA: TGTGCCACCAGTGGTTCTGGGGGAGGGCTATCGTATGAGACCCAGTACTTC. This chain links TRBV24-1 with TRBJ2-5; 7 bases agree with TRBD2. The CDR3 runs 17 residues. Per germline, CDR1 KGHDR and CDR2 SFDVKD. Losses at the gene ends were 5 bases for V and 5 bases for J; bases not matched to a gene: 16.

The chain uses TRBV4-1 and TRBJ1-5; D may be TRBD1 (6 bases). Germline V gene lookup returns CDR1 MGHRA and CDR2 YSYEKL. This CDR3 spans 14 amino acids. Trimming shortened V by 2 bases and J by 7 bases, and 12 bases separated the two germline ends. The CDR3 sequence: CASSQTGNRQPQHF. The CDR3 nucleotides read TGCGCCAGCAGCCAAACAGGGAATCGACAGCCCCAGCATTTT.

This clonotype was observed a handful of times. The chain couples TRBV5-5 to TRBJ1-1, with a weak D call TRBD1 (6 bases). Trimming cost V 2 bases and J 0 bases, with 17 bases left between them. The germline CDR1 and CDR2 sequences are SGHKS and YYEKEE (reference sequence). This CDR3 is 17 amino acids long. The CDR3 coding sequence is TGTGCCAGCAGCTTAGTGGCAGGGGCTAGGGTGAACACTGAAGCTTTCTTT. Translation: CASSLVAGARVNTEAFF.

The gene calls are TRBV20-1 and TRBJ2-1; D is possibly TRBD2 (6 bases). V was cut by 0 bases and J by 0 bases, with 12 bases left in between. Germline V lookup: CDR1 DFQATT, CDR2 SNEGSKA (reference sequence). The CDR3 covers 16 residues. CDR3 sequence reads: CSARDVRLDSYNEQFF. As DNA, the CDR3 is TGCAGTGCTAGAGATGTGCGACTAGACTCCTACAATGAGCAGTTCTTC.

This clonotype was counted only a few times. DNA of the CDR3: TGCGCCAGCAACAACGGGGGGACAGATACGCAGTATTTT. It translates to CASNNGGTDTQYF. The chain uses TRBV10-2 and TRBJ2-3; 7 bases agree with TRBD2. CDR3 length equals 13 residues. Germline trimming cut 7 bases from V and 3 bases from J; bases unmatched to any gene: 4. Per the germline V gene, CDR1 is WSHSY and CDR2 is SAAADI.

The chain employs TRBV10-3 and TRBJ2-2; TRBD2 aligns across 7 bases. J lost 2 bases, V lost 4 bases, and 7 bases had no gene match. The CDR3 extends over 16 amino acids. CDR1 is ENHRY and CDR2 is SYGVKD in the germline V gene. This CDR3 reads CAISGWLAANTGELFF. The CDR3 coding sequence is TGTGCCATCAGTGGGTGGCTAGCGGCAAACACCGGGGAGCTGTTTTTT.

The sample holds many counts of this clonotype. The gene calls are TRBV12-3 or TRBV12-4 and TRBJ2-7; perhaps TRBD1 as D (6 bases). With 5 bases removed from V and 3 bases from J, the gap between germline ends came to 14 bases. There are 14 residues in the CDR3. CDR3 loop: CASSIRDTHYEQYF. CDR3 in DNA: TGTGCCAGCAGTATCCGGGACACCCACTACGAGCAGTACTTC.

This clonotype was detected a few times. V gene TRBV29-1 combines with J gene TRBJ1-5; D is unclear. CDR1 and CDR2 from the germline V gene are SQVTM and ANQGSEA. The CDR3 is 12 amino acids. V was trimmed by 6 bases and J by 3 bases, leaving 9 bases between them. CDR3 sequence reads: CSVSSPNQPQHF. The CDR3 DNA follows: TGCAGCGTCTCTTCCCCCAATCAGCCCCAGCATTTT.

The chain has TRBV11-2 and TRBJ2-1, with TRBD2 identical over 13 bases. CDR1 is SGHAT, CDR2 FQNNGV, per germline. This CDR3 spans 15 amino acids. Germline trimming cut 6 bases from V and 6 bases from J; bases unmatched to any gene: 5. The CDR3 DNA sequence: TGTGCCAGCAGATTTGGGACTAGCGGGATCAATGAGCAGTTCTTC. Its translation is CASRFGTSGINEQFF.

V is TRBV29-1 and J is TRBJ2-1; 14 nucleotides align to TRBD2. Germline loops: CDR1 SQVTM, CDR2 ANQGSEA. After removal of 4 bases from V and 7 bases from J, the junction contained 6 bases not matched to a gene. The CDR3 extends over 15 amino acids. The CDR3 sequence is CSVVRGTSGSNEQFF. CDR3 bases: TGCAGCGTTGTAAGAGGGACTAGCGGGAGTAATGAGCAGTTCTTC.

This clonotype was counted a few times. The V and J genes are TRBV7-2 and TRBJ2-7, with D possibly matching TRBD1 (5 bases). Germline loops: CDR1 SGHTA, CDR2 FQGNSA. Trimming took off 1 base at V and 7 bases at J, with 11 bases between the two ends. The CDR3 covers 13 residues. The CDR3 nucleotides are TGTGCCAGCAGCTTAGAATCGTCAGGGGAGCAGTACTTC. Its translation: CASSLESSGEQYF. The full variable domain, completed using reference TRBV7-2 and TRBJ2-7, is GAGVSQSPSNKVTEKGKDVELRCDPISGHTALYWYRQSLGQGLEFLIYFQGNSAPDKSGLPSDRFSAERTGGSVSTLTIQRTQQEDSAVYLCASSLESSGEQYFGPGTRLTVT.

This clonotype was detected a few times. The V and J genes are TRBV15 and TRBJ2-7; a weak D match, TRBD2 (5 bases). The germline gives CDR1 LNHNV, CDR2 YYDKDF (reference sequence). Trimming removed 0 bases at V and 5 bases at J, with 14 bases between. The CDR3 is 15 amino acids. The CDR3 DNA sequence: TGTGCCACCAGCAGAGAGGTAGGACTGAACCACGAGCAGTACTTC. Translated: CATSREVGLNHEQYF.

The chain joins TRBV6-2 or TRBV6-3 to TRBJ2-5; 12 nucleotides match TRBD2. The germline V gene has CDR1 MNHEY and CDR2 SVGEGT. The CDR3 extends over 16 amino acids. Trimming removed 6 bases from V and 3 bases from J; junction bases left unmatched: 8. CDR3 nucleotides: TGTGCCAGCAGCCGATTTACTAGCGGGGGGAAAGAGACCCAGTACTTC. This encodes CASSRFTSGGKETQYF.

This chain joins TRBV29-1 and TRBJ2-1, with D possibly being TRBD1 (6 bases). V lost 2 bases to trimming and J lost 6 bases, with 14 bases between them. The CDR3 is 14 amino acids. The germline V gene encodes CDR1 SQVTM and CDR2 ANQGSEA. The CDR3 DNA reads TGCAGCGTTGAATGGTGGGGGCCTGGCAATGAGCAGTTCTTC. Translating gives CSVEWWGPGNEQFF.

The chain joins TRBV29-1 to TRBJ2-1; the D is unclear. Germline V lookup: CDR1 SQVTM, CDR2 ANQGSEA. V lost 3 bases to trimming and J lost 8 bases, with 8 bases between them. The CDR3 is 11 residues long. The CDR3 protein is CSVDLGYEQFF. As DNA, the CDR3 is TGCAGCGTTGATTTGGGTTATGAGCAGTTCTTC.

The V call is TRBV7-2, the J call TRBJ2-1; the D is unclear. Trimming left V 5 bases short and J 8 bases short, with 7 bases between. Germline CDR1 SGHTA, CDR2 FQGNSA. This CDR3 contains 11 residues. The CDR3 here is CASSAVYEQFF. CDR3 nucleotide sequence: TGTGCCAGCAGCGCAGTCTATGAGCAGTTCTTC.

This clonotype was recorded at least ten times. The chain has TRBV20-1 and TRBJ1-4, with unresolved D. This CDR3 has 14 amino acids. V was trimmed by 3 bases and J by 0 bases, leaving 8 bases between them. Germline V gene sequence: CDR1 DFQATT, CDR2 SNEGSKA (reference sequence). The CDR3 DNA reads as TGCAGTGCTAGTTTTGGCCCAACTAATGAAAAACTGTTTTTT. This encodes CSASFGPTNEKLFF.

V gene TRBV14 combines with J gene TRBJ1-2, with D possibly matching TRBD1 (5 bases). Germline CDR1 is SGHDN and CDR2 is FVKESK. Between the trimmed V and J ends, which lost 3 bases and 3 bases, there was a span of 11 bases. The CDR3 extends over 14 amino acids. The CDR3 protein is CASSQAGLDYGYTF. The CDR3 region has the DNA TGTGCCAGCAGCCAGGCAGGGTTGGACTATGGCTACACCTTC.

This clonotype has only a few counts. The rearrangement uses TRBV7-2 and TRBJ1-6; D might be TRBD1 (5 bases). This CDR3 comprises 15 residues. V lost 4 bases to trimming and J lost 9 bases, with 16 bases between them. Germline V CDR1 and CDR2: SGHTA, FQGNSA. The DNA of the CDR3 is TGTGCCAGCAGCTCCCAGGGAGGGAGGGGTTCACCCCTCCACTTT. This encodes CASSSQGGRGSPLHF.

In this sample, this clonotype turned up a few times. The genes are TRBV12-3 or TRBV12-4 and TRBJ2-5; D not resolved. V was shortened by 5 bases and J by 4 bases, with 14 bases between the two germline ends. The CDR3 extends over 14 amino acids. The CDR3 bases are TGTGCCAGCAGTCTAGTGTTATCCTTAGAGACCCAGTACTTC. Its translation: CASSLVLSLETQYF.

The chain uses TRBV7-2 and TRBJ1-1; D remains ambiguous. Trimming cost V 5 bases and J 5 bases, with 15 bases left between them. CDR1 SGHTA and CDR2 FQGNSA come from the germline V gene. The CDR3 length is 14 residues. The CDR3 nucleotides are TGTGCCAGCAGCCCACTTCCGACGGGGACTGAAGCTTTCTTT. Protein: CASSPLPTGTEAFF.

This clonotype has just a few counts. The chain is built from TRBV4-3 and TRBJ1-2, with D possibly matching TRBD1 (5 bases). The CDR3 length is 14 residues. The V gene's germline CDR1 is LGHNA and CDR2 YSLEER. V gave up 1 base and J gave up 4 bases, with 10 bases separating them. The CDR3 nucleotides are TGCGCCAGCAGCCAAGGAGAAGGGGCCTATGGCTACACCTTC. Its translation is CASSQGEGAYGYTF.

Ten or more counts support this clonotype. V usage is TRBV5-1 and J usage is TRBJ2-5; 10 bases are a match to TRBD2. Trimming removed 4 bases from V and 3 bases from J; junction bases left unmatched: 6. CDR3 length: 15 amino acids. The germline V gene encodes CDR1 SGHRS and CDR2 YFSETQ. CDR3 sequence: CASSPPLAGEETQYF. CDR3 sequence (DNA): TGCGCCAGCAGCCCTCCTCTAGCGGGGGAAGAGACCCAGTACTTC. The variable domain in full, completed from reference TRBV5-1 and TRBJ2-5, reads KAGVTQTPRYLIKTRGQQVTLSCSPISGHRSVSWYQQTPGQGLQFLFEYFSETQRNKGNFPGRFSGRQFSNSRSEMNVSTLELGDSALYLCASSPPLAGEETQYFGPGTRLLVL.

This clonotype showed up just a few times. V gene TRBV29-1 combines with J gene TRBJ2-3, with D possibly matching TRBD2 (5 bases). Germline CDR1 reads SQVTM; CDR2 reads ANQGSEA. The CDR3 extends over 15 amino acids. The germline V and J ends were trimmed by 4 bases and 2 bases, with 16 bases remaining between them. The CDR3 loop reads CSVVPGSFPTDTQYF. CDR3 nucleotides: TGCAGCGTTGTCCCGGGGTCCTTCCCCACAGATACGCAGTATTTT.